The TCR beta chain described here comes from a study of shared clonotypes between healthy human individuals. Study-level points and caveats: Larger estimated richness was generally seen in naive subsets than in memory subsets. Since donors were few, the genetic and exposure-history diversity represented was limited. Even with large depth, rarefaction showed that sorted-subset sequencing was incomplete.

Remarks on this clone: Its antigen is still unknown.

The V end lost 1 base, the J end lost 6 bases, and 14 bases lay between the germline ends. The CDR3 covers 15 residues. Per the germline V gene, CDR1 is SNHLY and CDR2 is FYNNEI. The repertoire was sequenced with immunoSEQ multiplex PCR; TCRdb's copy has only in-frame clones and lacks some. The sample lists approximately 2.4 million clones; approximately 94% were seen once. The chain couples TRBV2 to TRBJ2-3, with D perhaps matching TRBD1 (5 bases). The TCR sequence derives from a man aged 18 to 29 in good health. Specimen: naive CD4+ T cells sorted from blood. Subset here: CD45RA+ positively selected. This CDR3 reads CASSEGLRTPDTQYF. CDR3 bases: TGTGCCAGCAGTGAAGGACTGAGGACACCCGATACGCAGTATTTT.